The 2 T cell receptor beta chains below all came from one sample that was sequenced in a study of shared clonotypes between healthy human individuals. Assay used: immunoSEQ multiplex PCR; TCRdb lists only in-frame clones, some missing. The table lists about 110,000 clones, roughly two thirds of them singletons, with about 25% in the top ten. Sequencing was carried out using memory CD8+ T cells sorted from blood. Subset denoted: CD45RO+ cells pooled with CCR7-negative TemRA cells. The receptors here all came from a woman aged 25-40 years in good health.

The chain employs TRBV19 and TRBJ1-1; D call uncertain. The CDR3 has 13 amino acids. The germline V gene has CDR1 LNHDA and CDR2 SQIVND (reference sequence). Trimming left V 2 bases short and J 8 bases short, with 12 bases between. CDR3 DNA: TGTGCCAGTAGTATAATGGCAGCGGCAGAAGCTTTCTTT. It codes for CASSIMAAAEAFF.

The chain uses TRBV10-3 and TRBJ2-1; tentatively, D is TRBD1 (5 bases). V dropped 0 bases and J dropped 0 bases, with 21 bases sitting between them. The CDR3 runs to 20 residues. Germline V gene lookup returns CDR1 ENHRY and CDR2 SYGVKD. The CDR3 protein is CAISESHRSPIRGSYNEQFF. Here the CDR3 DNA reads TGTGCCATCAGTGAGTCGCATCGGTCCCCAATAAGGGGCTCCTACAATGAGCAGTTCTTC.